The next 13 T cell receptor beta chains were all read from a single sample in a study of blood T cell repertoires in COVID-19. TCRdb keeps only in-frame clones here, not all; method: immunoSEQ multiplex PCR. Here the sample spans 120,000 to 150,000 clones, around 87% being singletons. The sequenced sample consisted of peripheral blood. The receptors were gathered from a man in his forties or fifties who had recovered from COVID-19.

The table lists this clone with a count of one. The genes are TRBV19 and TRBJ1-5; D might be TRBD1 (6 bases). The CDR3 is made up of 15 amino acids. CDR1 and CDR2 from the germline V gene are LNHDA and SQIVND (reference sequence). V was clipped by 3 bases and J by 6 bases, with 15 bases between them. The CDR3 region is CASSILGAKVQPQHF. CDR3 nucleotides: TGTGCCAGTAGTATTCTGGGGGCGAAGGTTCAGCCCCAGCATTTT.

This clone was found once. The chain recombines TRBV18 with TRBJ2-7, with TRBD2 matching 9 bases. With V trimmed by 3 bases and J by 0 bases, 3 bases remained unmatched. Germline assignment: CDR1 KGHSH and CDR2 LQKENI. This CDR3 region has 15 residues. The CDR3 bases are TGTGCCAGCTCACCTGCGGGGGGGTCCTCCTACGAGCAGTACTTC. It is translated as CASSPAGGSSYEQYF.

The rearrangement uses TRBV5-1 and TRBJ2-3, with 10 bases matching TRBD2. In germline, CDR1 is SGHRS, CDR2 YFSETQ. The CDR3 consists of 16 residues. V lost 4 bases to trimming and J lost 5 bases; unmatched junction nucleotides: 10. The CDR3 loop is CASSVRPSGGGDTQYF. CDR3 nucleotides: TGCGCCAGCAGCGTGCGGCCTAGCGGGGGAGGAGATACGCAGTATTTT.

The genes are TRBV7-9 and TRBJ1-6; D is ambiguous. The germline CDR1 and CDR2 sequences are SEHNR and FQNEAQ (reference sequence). This CDR3 region has 14 residues. V shed 0 bases and J shed 12 bases, with 12 bases lying between them. The CDR3 sequence is CASSLAMASGPLHF. In DNA, the CDR3 is TGTGCCAGCAGCTTAGCGATGGCAAGCGGACCCCTCCACTTT.

The J gene is TRBJ2-2, the V gene TRBV19; 9 bases agree with TRBD1. V lost 7 bases to trimming and J lost 4 bases; unmatched junction nucleotides: 4. CDR3 length: 14 amino acids. Germline CDR1 is LNHDA and CDR2 is SQIVND (reference sequence). CDR3 DNA: TGTGCCAGTACCGGGACAGGGATCACCGGGGAGCTGTTTTTT. Its protein product is CASTGTGITGELFF. Full variable domain (outside the CDR3, taken from reference TRBV19 and TRBJ2-2): DGGITQSPKYLFRKEGQNVTLSCEQNLNHDAMYWYRQDPGQGLRLIYYSQIVNDFQKGDIAEGYSVSREKKESFPLTVTSAQKNPTAFYLCASTGTGITGELFFGEGSRLTVL.

V and J are TRBV15 and TRBJ1-2; D remains unclear. The CDR3 runs 15 residues. The germline CDR1 and CDR2 sequences are LNHNV and YYDKDF (reference sequence). V dropped 5 bases and J dropped 8 bases, with 21 bases sitting between them. CDR3 DNA: TGTGCCACCAGCGGTATCGGCGGGAAAAGCGAGGGCTACACCTTC. It codes for CATSGIGGKSEGYTF. Using reference TRBV15 and TRBJ1-2 for the parts outside the CDR3, the full variable domain is DAMVIQNPRYQVTQFGKPVTLSCSQTLNHNVMYWYQQKSSQAPKLLFHYYDKDFNNEADTPDNFQSRRPNTSFCFLDIRSPGLGDTAMYLCATSGIGGKSEGYTFGSGTRLTVV.

The V gene is TRBV5-1, the J gene TRBJ2-7; 15 bases match TRBD2. V shed 4 bases, J shed 3 bases, and the junction held 5 bases outside the gene matches. Germline lookup yields CDR1 SGHRS and CDR2 YFSETQ. The CDR3 is made up of 16 amino acids. CDR3 sequence: CASSPGLAGGSYEQYF. The CDR3 region has the DNA TGCGCCAGCAGCCCCGGACTAGCGGGGGGGAGCTACGAGCAGTACTTC.

The CDR3 reads CASSEDRGRNNEKLFF. CDR3 sequence (DNA): TGTGCCAGCTCAGAGGACAGGGGGCGTAATAATGAAAAACTGTTTTTT. The V gene is TRBV18, the J gene TRBJ1-4, with TRBD1 matching over 11 bases. With 5 bases clipped from V and 4 bases from J, the junction kept 6 bases outside the gene matches. Germline V gives CDR1 KGHSH, CDR2 LQKENI. CDR3 length equals 16 residues.

V and J are TRBV24-1 and TRBJ2-1, with a weak D call TRBD2 (5 bases). Germline lookup yields CDR1 KGHDR and CDR2 SFDVKD. V was shortened by 2 bases and J by 0 bases, with 10 bases between the two germline ends. The CDR3 is 16 amino acids. CDR3 nucleotides: TGTGCCACCAGTGATTCGAGAGGGTTCTCCTACAATGAGCAGTTCTTC. Protein: CATSDSRGFSYNEQFF.

At least ten counts were recorded for this clone. The genes are TRBV7-2 and TRBJ1-1; D unclear. Between the trimmed V and J ends, which lost 5 bases and 1 base, there was a span of 11 bases. The germline V gene encodes CDR1 SGHTA and CDR2 FQGNSA. The CDR3 runs to 14 residues. CDR3 in amino acids: CASSPMRANTEAFF. The CDR3 DNA follows: TGTGCCAGCAGCCCGATGAGGGCGAACACTGAAGCTTTCTTT.

This chain joins TRBV19 and TRBJ1-3; 7 nucleotides line up with TRBD1. CDR1 LNHDA and CDR2 SQIVND come from the germline V gene (reference sequence). The ends lost 6 bases at V and 4 bases at J; junction bases unmatched: 9. The CDR3 extends over 15 amino acids. This CDR3 is CASSDSGTVGNTIYF. CDR3 nucleotide sequence: TGTGCCAGTAGCGACTCCGGGACAGTCGGAAACACCATATATTTT.

The V and J genes are TRBV10-3 and TRBJ1-1, with TRBD1 identical over 9 bases. Trimming cost V 0 bases and J 1 base; bases outside gene matches: 3. The CDR3 length is 16 residues. CDR1 is ENHRY, CDR2 SYGVKD, per germline. The CDR3 here is CAISESTGQGNTEAFF. The CDR3 DNA is TGTGCCATCAGTGAGTCCACGGGACAGGGGAACACTGAAGCTTTCTTT.

The CDR3 loop is CASSGGTGEAGYTF. DNA of the CDR3: TGCGCCAGCAGTGGAGGGACAGGGGAGGCTGGCTACACCTTC. The chain links TRBV10-1 to TRBJ1-2; 10 bases fit TRBD1. Germline-derived CDR1 and CDR2 are WNHNN and SYGVQD (reference sequence). The CDR3 sequence is 14 residues long. The junction had 6 bases not matched to a gene; V was cut back by 4 bases and J by 7 bases.